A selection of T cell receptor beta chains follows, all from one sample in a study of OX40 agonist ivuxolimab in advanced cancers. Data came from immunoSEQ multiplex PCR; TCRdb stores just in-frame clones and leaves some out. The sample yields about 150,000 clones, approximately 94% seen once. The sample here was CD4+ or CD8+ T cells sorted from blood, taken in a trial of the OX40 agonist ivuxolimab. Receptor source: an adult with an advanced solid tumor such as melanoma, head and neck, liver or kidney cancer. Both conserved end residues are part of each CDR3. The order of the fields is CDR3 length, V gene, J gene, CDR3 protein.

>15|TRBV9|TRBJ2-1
CASSVGLAELDEQFF
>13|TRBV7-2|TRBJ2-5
CASSRQGGETQYF
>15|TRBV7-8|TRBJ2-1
CASSLAYGRNNEQFF
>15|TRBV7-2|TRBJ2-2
CASSLGGANTGELFF
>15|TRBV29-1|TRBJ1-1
CSVLFLWDRGTEAFF
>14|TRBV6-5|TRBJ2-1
CASGRGRAYNEQFF
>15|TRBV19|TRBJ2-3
CASSRQYRGTDTQYF
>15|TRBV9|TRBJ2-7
CASSVGVMGGYEQYF
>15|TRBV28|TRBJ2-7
CASTLPTGSSYEQYF
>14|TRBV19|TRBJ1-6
CASSIGMGNSPLHF
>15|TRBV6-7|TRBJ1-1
CASSSAKGRGTEAFF
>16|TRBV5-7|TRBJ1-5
CASSLEARGPNQPQHF
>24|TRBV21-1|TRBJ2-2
CASPTHPQQGIGLAGGGNTGELFF
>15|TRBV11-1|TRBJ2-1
CASSLGQGQYNEQFF
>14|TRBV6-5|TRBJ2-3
CASKAAGGTDTQYF
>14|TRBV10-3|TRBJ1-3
CAIRPDSSGNTIYF
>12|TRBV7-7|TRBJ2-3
CASSSSGDTQYF
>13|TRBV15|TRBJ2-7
CATRAWSSYEQYF
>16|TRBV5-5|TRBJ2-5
CASSLYSVQVQETQYF
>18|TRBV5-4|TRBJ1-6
CASSLGLQGTAPTSPLHF
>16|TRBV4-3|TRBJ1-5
CASSQDRGAYNQPQHF
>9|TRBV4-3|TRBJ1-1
CASSTEAFF
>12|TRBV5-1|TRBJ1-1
CASSMGQGEAFF